Following are 2 T cell receptor beta chains from one sample sequenced in a study of blood T cell repertoires in COVID-19. Sequencing was performed with immunoSEQ multiplex PCR; in TCRdb, only in-frame clones are kept and a portion is missing. This sample has about 370,000 clones, with over 75% found just once. The sample was peripheral blood. The receptors stem from a woman in her 30s with COVID-19, enrolled during active disease.

The genes are TRBV28 and TRBJ2-7, with D possibly matching TRBD2 (7 bases). This CDR3 comprises 15 residues. The germline V gene has CDR1 MDHEN and CDR2 SYDVKM. Trimming cost V 5 bases and J 9 bases, with 23 bases left between them. CDR3 nucleotide sequence: TGTGCCAGCAGTAAGGGGGGGCGCCTGACCAACGGGCAGTACTTC. This codes for CASSKGGRLTNGQYF.

The rearrangement links TRBV7-5 to TRBJ1-1; whether TRBD1, the table's D call, matches the DNA was not checked. TRBV7-5 counts as a pseudogene. This CDR3 region has 15 residues. This chain's CDR3 is CVRSLARTGGEWAFF. The DNA of the CDR3 is TGTGTCAGAAGCTTAGCGAGGACAGGGGGCGAATGGGCTTTCTTT.